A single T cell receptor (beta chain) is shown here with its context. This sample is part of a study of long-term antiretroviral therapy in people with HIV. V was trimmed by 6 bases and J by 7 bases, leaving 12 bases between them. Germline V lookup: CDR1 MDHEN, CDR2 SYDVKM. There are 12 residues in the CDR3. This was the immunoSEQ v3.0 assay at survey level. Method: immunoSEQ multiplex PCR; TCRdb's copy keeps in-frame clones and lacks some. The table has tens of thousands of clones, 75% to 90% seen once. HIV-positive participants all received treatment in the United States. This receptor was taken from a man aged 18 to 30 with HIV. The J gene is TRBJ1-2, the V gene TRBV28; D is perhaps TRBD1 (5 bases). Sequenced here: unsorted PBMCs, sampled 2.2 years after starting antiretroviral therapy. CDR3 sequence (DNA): TGTGCCAGCAGGTCGACAGTTGGTGGCTACACCTTC. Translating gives CASRSTVGGYTF.